The entry below gives a single T cell receptor (beta chain) sequence along with its context. TCRdb keeps only in-frame clones here, not all; method: immunoSEQ multiplex PCR. The data show 450,000 to 500,000 clones, 81% seen once. The entry originates in a study of shared clonotypes between healthy human individuals. Trimming left V 3 bases short and J 0 bases short, with 3 bases between. Germline values: CDR1 SGDLS, CDR2 YYNGEE. The CDR3 spans 13 residues. Some 84 million PBMCs supplied genomic DNA for unsorted samples. Sequenced input: PBMCs. The sequence derives from a woman aged 40 to 50 in good health. Some clones in this sample may be carry-over from other donors' samples. The chain has TRBV9 and TRBJ2-2; D gene ambiguous. CDR3 nucleotides: TGTGCCAGCAGCGACGCGAACACCGGGGAGCTGTTTTTT. This encodes CASSDANTGELFF.